This TCR beta chain comes out of a study of vaccination and CD4 T cells after COVID-19. Of note for this clonotype: Its antigen remains unknown.

The treatment: roughly ten-day PBMC culture with coronavirus spike peptide pools or control peptides (ViraFEST assay). V shed 2 bases and J shed 8 bases, with 7 bases lying between them. The CDR3 contains 12 residues. The germline gives CDR1 MNHEY, CDR2 SVGAGI. Sequencing of the DNA from cultured CD4+ T cells was carried out with the Oncomine TCR Beta short-read assay. TCRdb fed the PCR reads into MiXCR, producing one record per CDR3 protein. The data contain 8,000 to 8,500 distinct CDR3 sequences, roughly 53% of them singletons. The clonotype originates from a human donor who had recovered from COVID-19. The rearrangement uses TRBV6-5 and TRBJ1-3; unclear D gene. The source material was CD4+ T cells from blood, cultured in vitro. DNA for the CDR3: TGTGCCAGCAGTTACGAGGCTTACACCATATATTTT. This codes for CASSYEAYTIYF.